This TCR beta chain is drawn from a study of response to subunit inactivated influenza vaccine. Study-level results: Authors suggested that a seasonal influenza vaccination recruits few new T cells each time.

This CDR3 contains 13 residues. V lost 6 bases to trimming and J lost 2 bases, with 14 bases between them. Germline CDR1 and CDR2: SQVTM and ANQGSEA. The table lists this clonotype with a few counts. What it binds is unknown. TCRdb called the RT-PCR reads again in MiXCR, with one record for every CDR3 protein. The sample has 650,000 to 850,000 distinct CDR3 sequences, approximately 15% seen once. The clonotype was recovered from a man in his fifties who received an inactivated influenza vaccine. The source material was PBMCs from blood, sampled roughly 2 weeks before vaccination. V is TRBV29-1 and J is TRBJ2-7, with a tentative D call TRBD1 (5 bases). CDR3 in amino acids: CSVRSGQTYEQYF. In nucleotides, the CDR3 is TGCAGCGTGCGCTCTGGACAAACCTACGAGCAGTACTTC.